These T cell receptor beta chains were read from a single sample in a study of blood T cell repertoires in COVID-19. Here immunoSEQ multiplex PCR was the method, and the copy in TCRdb shows in-frame clones only, minus some. The sample shows 350,000 to 400,000 clones, about 89% of them seen only once. The material sequenced was PBMCs or T cells enriched from blood (not recorded which). All receptors come from a middle-aged woman who had been exposed to COVID-19. Both conserved end residues are trimmed from each CDR3. Fields, in order: V gene, clone size, CDR3 protein. The size of a clone is reported for some rows only, either as once, few or many, or as a class for expanded clones.

>TRBV9|NA
ASSVGSDTYNEQF
>TRBV5-1|NA
ASASRTSGAQETQY
>TRBV9|NA
ASSVEGALNTEAF
>TRBV29-1|NA
SVDFLGDEQY
>TRBV27|once
ASSLMGQGNQPQH
>TRBV5-4|NA
ASSLGEGVVAGNTIY
>TRBV19|NA
ASLGGAMGTEAF
>TRBV12-5|NA
ASGPDRNILSYNSPLH
>TRBV19|NA
ASAVEGQRTDTQY
>TRBV6-7|few
ASSGSGTSRDEQY
>TRBV3-1/TRBV3-2|NA
ASSQDLVGDITDTQY
>TRBV7-2|NA
ASSLIGGVTEAF
>TRBV2|NA
ASSADTSGYT
>TRBV19|NA
ASSIDIGGQASNYGYT
>TRBV7-9|NA
ASSSRLAGGPSTDTQY
>TRBV25-1|NA
ASSLGQGGTDTQY
>TRBV27|NA
ASSPAGAKPYGYT
>TRBV7-9|once
ASSPRTSGSSYNEQF
>TRBV19|NA
ASSRGDPSANQPQH
>TRBV11-2|once
ASSRTSGGGQF
>TRBV6-4|NA
ASRSPGLPNEQF
>TRBV18|NA
ASSLPGQGFYGYT
>TRBV7-9|NA
ASIHRQGYGELF
>TRBV11-3|NA
ASSKTLAGEQF
>TRBV6-5|NA
ASSSRMGTEAF
>TRBV10-1|NA
ASSSGDSYEQY
>TRBV2|few
ASSVDSLQF
>TRBV12-3/TRBV12-4|NA
ASSFRGYEQY
>TRBV12-1|once
ASSPGLPGGGYT
>TRBV29-1|once
SARGRGREGNEQF
>TRBV18|once
ASSNLGYGYT
>TRBV5-1|NA
ASSLEPRGAERTDTQY
>TRBV7-2|NA
ASSPSRGGQPQH
>TRBV27|NA
ASSLKGAGGVGYNEQF